This record looks at one TCR beta chain sequence and its context. Its antigen is still unknown. These data come from a study of T-cell memory formation after mild COVID-19. Study summary: TCR clusters largely stayed donor specific.

TCRdb processed the 5' RACE reads anew with MiXCR; each CDR3 protein has one entry. This table holds about 290,000 distinct CDR3 sequences, 15% to 20% found once. General study points: CD4/CD8 balance characterized clones contracting day 15 to 85, and CD4+ skew characterized later expanders. In second-wave clones peaking day 37, SARS-CoV-2 specificity remained unconfirmed.

Germline V gene sequence: CDR1 DFQATT, CDR2 SNEGSKA (reference sequence). The CDR3 is 13 residues long. The ends lost 3 bases at V and 8 bases at J; junction bases unmatched: 5. The sequence came from a man aged 18 to 30 who had mild COVID-19 (a few samples of this study predate the infection). Cell type and time point are not known. The sequenced material came from PBMCs or a T cell subset sorted from them (not recorded which). This chain connects TRBV20-1 to TRBJ1-2, with 11 bases identical to TRBD1. For the CDR3, the DNA is TGCAGTGCTAGTCGGACAGGGGGCTGGGGCTACACCTTC. As protein: CSASRTGGWGYTF.